The 11 T cell receptor beta chains below were found in one sample sequenced in a study of cytomegalovirus exposure and HLA in healthy donors. Both 60 Vbeta primers and 13 Jbeta primers went into the PCR. Libraries were prepared by immunoSEQ multiplex PCR; TCRdb keeps only in-frame clonotypes and omits some of them. The data show roughly 140,000 clones, 82% seen once. The sequencing sample was made of PBMCs. These TCRs come from a male donor in good health and CMV-seronegative.

The genes are TRBV5-1 and TRBJ2-4; the match to TRBD2 covers 7 bases. V shed 4 bases and J 5 bases; nucleotides not matched to a gene: 9. Looked up from germline, CDR1 is SGHRS and CDR2 is YFSETQ. The length of the CDR3 is 15 residues. In nucleotides, the CDR3 is TGCGCCAGCAGCAACCCAACTAGCGTGGAAAACATTCAGTACTTC. Translation gives CASSNPTSVENIQYF.

The gene calls are TRBV4-3 and TRBJ2-7; 9 nucleotides line up with TRBD1. The CDR3 length is 14 residues. Germline-derived CDR1 and CDR2 are LGHNA and YSLEER. With 4 bases clipped from V and 3 bases from J, the junction kept 4 bases outside the gene matches. The CDR3 loop is CASSPSDRGYEQYF. The CDR3 region has the DNA TGCGCCAGCAGCCCTTCGGACAGGGGCTACGAGCAGTACTTC.

The J gene is TRBJ2-7, the V gene TRBV4-3; 8 bases match TRBD1. V gave up 1 base and J gave up 2 bases; unmatched junction bases: 1. Per germline, CDR1 LGHNA and CDR2 YSLEER. The CDR3 contains 14 residues. The CDR3 coding sequence is TGCGCCAGCAGCCAAGGACAGGGGACCTACGAGCAGTACTTC. Amino acids: CASSQGQGTYEQYF.

The chain has TRBV6-5 and TRBJ1-1; 7 bases fit TRBD1. The germline gives CDR1 MNHEY, CDR2 SVGAGI. The CDR3 covers 16 residues. V lost 0 bases to trimming and J lost 11 bases; unmatched junction nucleotides: 15. The CDR3 nucleotides read TGTGCCAGCAGTTACTCAGGAGGGACAGTTGGCCTGGAGGCTTTCTTT. This encodes CASSYSGGTVGLEAFF.

The V call is TRBV6-6, the J call TRBJ2-4; D is ambiguous. The CDR3 is 14 residues long. V lost 0 bases and J 0 bases, leaving 3 bases between the germline ends. The germline V gene has CDR1 MNHNY and CDR2 SVGAGI (reference sequence). The CDR3 sequence is CASSYSLAKNIQYF. The CDR3 nucleotides read TGTGCCAGCAGTTACTCTCTAGCCAAAAACATTCAGTACTTC.

The V gene is TRBV28, the J gene TRBJ2-7; D might be TRBD2 (5 bases). V gave up 5 bases and J gave up 2 bases, with 7 bases separating them. Germline loops: CDR1 MDHEN, CDR2 SYDVKM. The CDR3 runs to 12 residues. In DNA, the CDR3 is TGTGCCAGCAGTGCCGGGGCCTACGAGCAGTACTTC. Its protein is CASSAGAYEQYF.

The gene calls are TRBV5-6 and TRBJ2-4; 7 bases align to TRBD1. The germline V gene encodes CDR1 SGHDT and CDR2 YYEEEE. Germline trimming cut 0 bases from V and 0 bases from J; bases unmatched to any gene: 6. The CDR3 is made up of 17 amino acids. As DNA, the CDR3 is TGTGCCAGCAGCTTGGCCGAGGGGGCGCGAGCCAAAAACATTCAGTACTTC. As protein: CASSLAEGARAKNIQYF.

This chain connects TRBV15 to TRBJ2-1, with a tentative D call TRBD1 (8 bases). Germline V gives CDR1 LNHNV, CDR2 YYDKDF (reference sequence). CDR3 length equals 13 residues. V lost 3 bases to trimming and J lost 10 bases, with 13 bases between them. The chain's CDR3 is CATSRDREGEQFF. In DNA form, the CDR3 reads TGTGCCACCAGCAGGGACAGGGAGGGAGAGCAGTTCTTC.

V gene TRBV27 combines with J gene TRBJ1-4; no clear D gene. The CDR3 covers 13 residues. Germline V gene data show CDR1 as MNHEY and CDR2 as SMNVEV (reference sequence). The V end lost 3 bases, the J end lost 0 bases, and 2 bases lay between the germline ends. As DNA, the CDR3 is TGTGCCAGCAGTTTCACAACTAATGAAAAACTGTTTTTT. This sequence encodes CASSFTTNEKLFF.

The gene calls are TRBV19 and TRBJ1-3; D is perhaps TRBD1 (5 bases). Germline V gives CDR1 LNHDA, CDR2 SQIVND (reference sequence). The CDR3 runs to 15 residues. Trimming pared 5 bases from V and 4 bases from J, leaving 15 bases between. The CDR3 reads CASSRTGPRGNTIYF. CDR3 DNA sequence: TGTGCCAGTAGTCGAACAGGCCCCAGAGGAAACACCATATATTTT.

Only a few counts were recorded for this clone. The chain links TRBV11-2 to TRBJ2-5; TRBD2 might be the D (5 bases). This CDR3 spans 15 amino acids. V lost 5 bases and J 0 bases, leaving 13 bases between the germline ends. Germline CDR1 is SGHAT and CDR2 is FQNNGV. In nucleotides, the CDR3 is TGTGCCAGCAGCAATGCGGGTCGGTACCAAGAGACCCAGTACTTC. This encodes CASSNAGRYQETQYF.